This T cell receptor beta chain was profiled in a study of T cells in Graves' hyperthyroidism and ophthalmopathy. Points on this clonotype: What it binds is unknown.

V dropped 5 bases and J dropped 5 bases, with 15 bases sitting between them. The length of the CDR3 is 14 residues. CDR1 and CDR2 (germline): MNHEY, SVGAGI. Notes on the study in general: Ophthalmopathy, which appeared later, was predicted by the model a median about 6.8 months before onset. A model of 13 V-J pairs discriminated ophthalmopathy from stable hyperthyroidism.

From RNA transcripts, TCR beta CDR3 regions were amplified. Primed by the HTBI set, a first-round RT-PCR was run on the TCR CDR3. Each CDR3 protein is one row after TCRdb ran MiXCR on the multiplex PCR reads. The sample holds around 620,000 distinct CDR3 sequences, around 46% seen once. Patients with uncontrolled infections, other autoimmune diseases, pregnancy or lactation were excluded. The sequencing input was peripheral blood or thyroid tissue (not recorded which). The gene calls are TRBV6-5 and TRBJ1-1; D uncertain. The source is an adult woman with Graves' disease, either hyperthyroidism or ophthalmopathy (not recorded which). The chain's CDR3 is CASSTPGRGTEAFF. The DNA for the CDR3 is TGTGCCAGCAGTACGCCGGGGAGAGGAACTGAAGCTTTCTTT.